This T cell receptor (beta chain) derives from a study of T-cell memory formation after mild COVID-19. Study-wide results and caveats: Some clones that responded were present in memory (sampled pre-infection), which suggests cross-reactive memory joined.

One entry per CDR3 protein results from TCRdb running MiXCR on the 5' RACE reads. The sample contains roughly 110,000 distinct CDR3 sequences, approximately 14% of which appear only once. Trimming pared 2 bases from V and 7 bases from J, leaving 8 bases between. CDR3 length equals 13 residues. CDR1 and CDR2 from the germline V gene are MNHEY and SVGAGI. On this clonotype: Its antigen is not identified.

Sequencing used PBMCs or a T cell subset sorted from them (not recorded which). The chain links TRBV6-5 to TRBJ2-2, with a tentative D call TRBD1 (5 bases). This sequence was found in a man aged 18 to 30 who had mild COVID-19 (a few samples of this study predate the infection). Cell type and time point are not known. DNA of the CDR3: TGTGCCAGCAGTTACCAGGGCTACGGGGAGCTGTTTTTT. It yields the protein CASSYQGYGELFF.